This TCR beta chain was sequenced for a study of cytomegalovirus exposure and HLA in healthy donors. Study conclusions and caveats: Several V segments, TRBV6-2 and TRBV6-3 among them, could not be told apart and were dropped.

Comments on this clone: Its target is not known.

Trimming cost V 4 bases and J 9 bases; bases outside gene matches: 7. The CDR3 totals 15 residues. Germline lookup yields CDR1 SNHLY and CDR2 FYNNEI. PCR used 60 Vbeta primers and 13 Jbeta primers. Some clones are missing from TCRdb's copy, which holds only in-frame ones; the method was immunoSEQ multiplex PCR. Altogether around 67,000 clones are present, roughly 66% being singletons, with the ten largest covering roughly 3%. The V gene is TRBV2, the J gene TRBJ1-6, with 9 bases lining up with TRBD1. The sample was PBMCs. The sequence was obtained from a woman aged 45-60 years in good health and CMV-seronegative. The CDR3 nucleotides read TGTGCCAGCAGTGTAAGACAGGGGGTAGTTTCACCCCTCCACTTT. This codes for CASSVRQGVVSPLHF. Based on the CDR3 plus reference TRBV2 and TRBJ1-6, the full variable domain is EPEVTQTPSHQVTQMGQEVILRCVPISNHLYFYWYRQILGQKVEFLVSFYNNEISEKSEIFDDQFSVERPDGSNFTLKIRSTKLEDSAMYFCASSVRQGVVSPLHFGNGTRLTVT.